The 15 T cell receptor beta chains in this list originate from one sample, sequenced in a study of a mutant IDH1 vaccine in newly diagnosed glioma. Clones were sequenced by immunoSEQ multiplex PCR, and TCRdb holds only the in-frame ones, with some missing. The sample consists of roughly 120,000 clones, roughly 78% of them appearing once. These receptors' targets are unknown. Time point noted: week 11, during vaccination. Vaccination used 300 ug of mutant IDH1 20-mer peptide per dose, with topical imiquimod. The material sequenced was PBMCs, taken from a glioma patient whose treatment included an IDH1 peptide vaccine. Receptors originate from a middle-aged man with glioma.

The genes are TRBV5-8 and TRBJ2-7, with 9 bases matching TRBD1. This CDR3 region has 13 residues. Losses at the gene ends were 3 bases for V and 8 bases for J; bases not matched to a gene: 6. Germline lookup yields CDR1 SGHTS and CDR2 YDEGEE. The CDR3 spells CASSSDRGGKQYF. The CDR3 nucleotides are TGTGCCAGCAGCTCGGACAGGGGAGGCAAGCAGTACTTC.

In nucleotides, the CDR3 is TGTGCCAGCACCGTAGGACAGGGGAACTATGGCTACACCTTC. Translated, it gives CASTVGQGNYGYTF. The genes are TRBV5-4 and TRBJ1-2, with 9 bases lining up with TRBD1. Per germline, CDR1 SGHNT and CDR2 YYREEE (reference sequence). This CDR3 is 14 amino acids long. V trimming: 6 bases; J trimming: 2 bases; junction bases outside the gene matches: 5.

The genes are TRBV19 and TRBJ2-3, with 11 positions matching TRBD1. The CDR3 is made up of 16 amino acids. Trimming took 5 bases from V and 3 from J; bases not matched to a gene: 7. The germline CDR1 and CDR2 sequences are LNHDA and SQIVND (reference sequence). CDR3 DNA sequence: TGTGCCAGTAGTTTGCTTGGACAGGGGGCAACAGATACGCAGTATTTT. It specifies CASSLLGQGATDTQYF.

The chain recombines TRBV5-4 with TRBJ2-1; D not certain. V lost 0 bases and J 0 bases, leaving 7 bases between the germline ends. The length of the CDR3 is 15 residues. The germline gives CDR1 SGHNT, CDR2 YYREEE (reference sequence). The CDR3 DNA follows: TGTGCCAGCAGCTTGGACTTCCCCTCCTACAATGAGCAGTTCTTC. Amino acids: CASSLDFPSYNEQFF.

This clone has just a few counts. The rearrangement uses TRBV5-4 and TRBJ2-3; 11 bases line up with TRBD2. The junction had 6 bases not matched to a gene; V was cut back by 0 bases and J by 3 bases. CDR3 size: 17 residues. Germline lookup yields CDR1 SGHNT and CDR2 YYREEE (reference sequence). CDR3 nucleotide sequence: TGTGCCAGCAGCTTGGCCGATTGGACTAGCGGGACAGATACGCAGTATTTT. This translates into CASSLADWTSGTDTQYF.

This clone was counted between two and nine times. This chain links TRBV7-2 with TRBJ1-2, with D maybe TRBD1 (5 bases). V lost 4 bases and J 6 bases, leaving 12 bases between the germline ends. The germline V gene has CDR1 SGHTA and CDR2 FQGNSA. The CDR3 is 13 residues long. The CDR3 DNA is TGTGCCAGCAGCTGGGGACCGGTGGATGGCTACACCTTC. As protein: CASSWGPVDGYTF.

The V and J genes are TRBV6-1 and TRBJ1-4, with D perhaps matching TRBD1 (5 bases). This CDR3 contains 16 residues. Germline CDR1 reads MNHNS; CDR2 reads SASEGT. The V end lost 3 bases, the J end lost 8 bases, and 19 bases lay between the germline ends. The CDR3 protein is CASSESGAFIGEKLFF. In DNA, the CDR3 is TGTGCCAGCAGTGAGAGTGGGGCCTTTATTGGGGAAAAACTGTTTTTT.

This clone was seen just once. V and J are TRBV19 and TRBJ2-5; weak D call: TRBD1 (5 bases). Trimming removed 5 bases at V and 7 bases at J, with 14 bases between. There are 13 residues in the CDR3. CDR1 and CDR2 (germline): LNHDA, SQIVND (reference sequence). This chain's CDR3 is CASSVTGSVTQYF. The CDR3 nucleotides are TGTGCCAGTAGTGTTACAGGCTCGGTGACCCAGTACTTC. Based on the CDR3 plus reference TRBV19 and TRBJ2-5, the full variable domain is DGGITQSPKYLFRKEGQNVTLSCEQNLNHDAMYWYRQDPGQGLRLIYYSQIVNDFQKGDIAEGYSVSREKKESFPLTVTSAQKNPTAFYLCASSVTGSVTQYFGPGTRLLVL.

This clone was counted between two and nine times. This chain joins TRBV6-6 and TRBJ1-5, with 10 nucleotides matching TRBD1. CDR1 is MNHNY, CDR2 SVGAGI, per germline (reference sequence). The CDR3 is 15 residues long. The trim removed 1 base at V and 4 bases at J, leaving 1 base unmatched. Here the CDR3 reads CASSYWTGGNQPQHF. The CDR3 DNA follows: TGTGCCAGCAGTTACTGGACAGGGGGGAATCAGCCCCAGCATTTT.

The chain uses TRBV19 and TRBJ1-4; D ambiguous. V was trimmed by 4 bases and J by 10 bases, leaving 10 bases between them. Germline V gene sequence: CDR1 LNHDA, CDR2 SQIVND (reference sequence). This CDR3 region has 12 residues. Here the CDR3 reads CASSTQTRKLFF. The CDR3 DNA follows: TGTGCCAGTAGTACTCAAACACGAAAACTGTTTTTT.

V usage is TRBV11-2 and J usage is TRBJ2-5; 9 nucleotides agree with TRBD2. Germline trimming cut 5 bases from V and 1 base from J; bases unmatched to any gene: 8. The germline CDR1 and CDR2 sequences are SGHAT and FQNNGV. The CDR3 consists of 16 residues. The CDR3 sequence is CASSNRLAEIQETQYF. CDR3 DNA: TGTGCCAGCAGCAACCGACTAGCGGAGATCCAAGAGACCCAGTACTTC.

V usage is TRBV11-3 and J usage is TRBJ2-7; possibly TRBD2 for D (5 bases). Trimming pared 1 base from V and 3 bases from J, leaving 10 bases between. The CDR3 sequence is 14 residues long. CDR1 SGHNT and CDR2 YENEEA come from the germline V gene. The DNA for the CDR3 is TGTGCCAGCAGCTTAGGACGAGGGAACTACGAGCAGTACTTC. It specifies CASSLGRGNYEQYF. Combining the CDR3 with reference TRBV11-3 and TRBJ2-7 gives the whole variable domain EAGVVQSPRYKIIEKKQPVAFWCNPISGHNTLYWYLQNLGQGPELLIRYENEEAVDDSQLPKDRFSAERLKGVDSTLKIQPAELGDSAVYLCASSLGRGNYEQYFGPGTRLTVT.

The chain is built from TRBV14 and TRBJ2-2; D gene uncertain. Trimming pared 3 bases from V and 4 bases from J, leaving 12 bases between. CDR1 and CDR2 (germline): SGHDN, FVKESK. CDR3 size: 15 residues. The CDR3 reads CASSQIGKTTGELFF. The CDR3 coding sequence is TGTGCCAGCAGCCAGATAGGAAAGACCACCGGGGAGCTGTTTTTT. The complete variable domain, with remaining parts taken from reference TRBV14 and TRBJ2-2, reads EAGVTQFPSHSVIEKGQTVTLRCDPISGHDNLYWYRRVMGKEIKFLLHFVKESKQDESGMPNNRFLAERTGGTYSTLKVQPAELEDSGVYFCASSQIGKTTGELFFGEGSRLTVL.

The rearrangement joins TRBV7-9 to TRBJ1-4; D not resolved. With 5 bases removed from V and 7 bases from J, the gap between germline ends came to 17 bases. Germline assignment: CDR1 SEHNR and CDR2 FQNEAQ (reference sequence). There are 15 residues in the CDR3. CDR3 protein: CASSLIGGVGEKLFF. As DNA, the CDR3 is TGTGCCAGCAGCCTGATCGGTGGGGTTGGTGAAAAACTGTTTTTT. Variable domain in full (rest from reference TRBV7-9 and TRBJ1-4): DTGVSQNPRHKITKRGQNVTFRCDPISEHNRLYWYRQTLGQGPEFLTYFQNEAQLEKSRLLSDRFSAERPKGSFSTLEIQRTEQGDSAMYLCASSLIGGVGEKLFFGSGTQLSVL.

The rearrangement links TRBV13 to TRBJ2-1, with 8 positions matching TRBD1. V gave up 5 bases and J gave up 6 bases; unmatched junction bases: 9. Per the germline V gene, CDR1 is PRHDT and CDR2 is FYEKMQ (reference sequence). The CDR3 extends over 15 amino acids. The CDR3 bases are TGTGCCAGCAGCAAAGGACAGGGCAGGAGCAATGAGCAGTTCTTC. Its protein is CASSKGQGRSNEQFF.